One sample yielded the 10 T cell receptor delta chains listed below, sequenced in a study of gamma-delta T cells after stem cell transplantation. TCRdb called clones anew from the RT-PCR reads with CATT. The table includes more than 2,000 delta-chain clones, under 55% detected once. Sequencing was done on a sample of gamma-delta T cells. The source of these receptors is a human donor. It is not recorded whose cells these are; they may come from a transplant donor.

The chain recombines TRDV2 with TRDJ3; 12 bases line up with TRDD3. V lost 0 bases, J lost 0 bases, and 2 bases stayed unmatched. Germline V gene lookup returns CDR1 GEAIGNYY and CDR2 EKD. There are 19 residues in the CDR3. CDR3 DNA sequence: TGTGCCTGTGACACCCTGGGGGATACGCGCTCCTGGGACACCCGACAGATGTTTTTC. This codes for CACDTLGDTRSWDTRQMFF.

This clone was seen a few times. The chain couples TRDV2 to TRDJ1; D possibly corresponds to TRDD3 (5 bases). The CDR3 contains 16 residues. Germline-derived CDR1 and CDR2 are GEAIGNYY and EKD. The V end lost 1 base, the J end lost 0 bases, and 14 bases lay between the germline ends. The CDR3 DNA sequence: TGTGCCTGTGACACGATAATTAAGGATAACACCGATAAACTCATCTTT. It yields the protein CACDTIIKDNTDKLIF.

In its sample, this clone is medium-sized. The chain couples TRDV2 to TRDJ1; D uncertain. The CDR3 runs 15 residues. Between the trimmed V and J ends, which lost 3 bases and 0 bases, there was a span of 13 bases. Germline loops: CDR1 GEAIGNYY, CDR2 EKD. This chain's CDR3 is CACDSLDADTDKLIF. The CDR3 bases are TGTGCCTGTGACTCTTTAGACGCCGACACCGATAAACTCATCTTT.

Only a few counts were recorded for this clone. Since a much larger clone is just one base distant, this may be a read error. The J gene is TRDJ1, the V gene TRDV2, with 7 bases matching TRDD3. This CDR3 has 15 amino acids. CDR1 is GEAIGNYY, CDR2 EKD, per germline. The CDR3 bases are TGTGCCTGTGACACCCTGGGGGTGAACACCGATAACCTCATCTTT. Translation gives CACDTLGVNTDNLIF.

This clone has just a few counts. The chain couples TRDV2 to TRDJ1; D gene uncertain. CDR1 and CDR2 (germline): GEAIGNYY, EKD. The CDR3 has 15 amino acids. The germline V and J ends were trimmed by 3 bases and 1 base, with 14 bases remaining between them. CDR3 coding DNA: TGTGCCTGTGACCCCCTCACACTCTCCACCGATAAACTCATCTTT. It is translated as CACDPLTLSTDKLIF.

With regard to this clone: It may be a read error: a sequence one base away is much more abundant. The rearrangement joins TRDV2 to TRDJ1, with TRDD2 as a possible D gene (5 bases). The CDR3 contains 16 residues. Trimming stripped 6 bases from V and 4 bases from J, with 23 bases between. Germline V gene sequence: CDR1 GEAIGNYY, CDR2 EKD. CDR3 nucleotide sequence: TGTGCCTGTAACAATTTGTTTCCTTCGGGTGACGATAAACTCATCTTT. Amino acids: CACNNLFPSGDDKLIF.

In regard to this clone: A read error may account for a junction end that differs from germline. V and J are TRDV2 and TRDJ1; tentatively, D is TRDD3 (6 bases). There are 15 residues in the CDR3. The germline gives CDR1 GEAIGNYY, CDR2 EKD. CDR3 residues: CACDWMGALTDNLIF. The DNA of the CDR3 is TGTGCCTGTGATTGGATGGGGGCTCTCACCGATAACCTCATCTTT.

This clone was picked up a small number of times. The chain combines TRDV2 with TRDJ3, with 10 bases that match TRDD3. Germline V gives CDR1 GEAIGNYY, CDR2 EKD. The CDR3 totals 20 residues. With 0 bases clipped from V and 3 bases from J, the junction kept 10 bases outside the gene matches. The CDR3 DNA sequence: TGTGCCTGTGACACCACTGGGGGATCCATCAGAAGCTGGGACACCCGACAGATGTTTTTC. Encoded protein: CACDTTGGSIRSWDTRQMFF.

The V gene is TRDV2, the J gene TRDJ1, with TRDD3 as a possible D gene (5 bases). V lost 0 bases to trimming and J lost 0 bases, with 19 bases between them. The germline gives CDR1 GEAIGNYY, CDR2 EKD. The CDR3 extends over 18 amino acids. CDR3 bases: TGTGCCTGTGACACCTTAGTCCGGGATTCGGTGTACACCGATAAACTCATCTTT. Its translation: CACDTLVRDSVYTDKLIF.

Of note for this clone: Given a far larger clone just one base away, this is likely a sequencing read error. J is TRDJ3 and V is TRDV2; 10 positions agree with TRDD3. CDR1 and CDR2 (germline): GEAIGNYY, EKD. The length of the CDR3 is 20 residues. The CDR3 loop is CACDTPPLGDVSWDTRRMFF. DNA for the CDR3: TGTGCCTGTGACACTCCTCCACTGGGGGATGTTTCCTGGGACACCCGACGGATGTTTTTC.